Listed here are 19 T cell receptor beta chains from one sample, sequenced in a study of blood T cell repertoires in COVID-19. Profiled with immunoSEQ multiplex PCR; TCRdb holds only in-frame clones, not every one. Of some 65,000 clones in the sample, over 85% are singletons; the top ten hold 1.3%. Sequenced material: peripheral blood. These receptors came from a man between 60 and 75 years old with acute or convalescent COVID-19.

The chain carries TRBV7-2 and TRBJ2-1; D might be TRBD1 (5 bases). Germline V gene data show CDR1 as SGHTA and CDR2 as FQGNSA. The CDR3 contains 14 residues. With 5 bases removed from V and 9 bases from J, the gap between germline ends came to 17 bases. CDR3 in amino acids: CASSKGPLVGEQFF. CDR3 nucleotide sequence: TGTGCCAGCAGCAAGGGGCCGCTGGTCGGTGAGCAGTTCTTC.

The chain recombines TRBV24-1 with TRBJ1-4; possible D gene TRBD1, 5 bases. In germline, CDR1 is KGHDR, CDR2 SFDVKD. CDR3 length: 15 amino acids. The ends were cut back, 3 bases at V and 7 bases at J, with 14 bases in the middle. This chain's CDR3 is CATSDTQGGAEKLFF. In DNA, the CDR3 is TGTGCCACCAGTGATACCCAGGGTGGGGCTGAAAAACTGTTTTTT.

J is TRBJ1-1 and V is TRBV7-2; the D gene is possibly TRBD1 (5 bases). The V and J ends lost 5 bases and 3 bases respectively, with 13 bases between them. CDR1 is SGHTA and CDR2 is FQGNSA in the germline V gene. CDR3 length: 14 amino acids. The CDR3 loop is CASSPRGSYTEAFF. CDR3 bases: TGTGCCAGCAGCCCTAGGGGCTCTTACACTGAAGCTTTCTTT.

The V gene is TRBV7-9, the J gene TRBJ1-2; D call uncertain. Germline CDR1 is SEHNR and CDR2 is FQNEAQ (reference sequence). Trimming cost V 1 base and J 6 bases, with 9 bases left between them. This CDR3 comprises 13 residues. In DNA form, the CDR3 reads TGTGCCAGCAGCTTAGATATCGGGGATGGCTACACCTTC. Protein product: CASSLDIGDGYTF.

The chain carries TRBV6-6 and TRBJ2-2, with 8 nucleotides matching TRBD2. Trimming took 5 bases from V and 3 from J; bases not matched to a gene: 2. The V gene's germline CDR1 is MNHNY and CDR2 SVGAGI (reference sequence). The CDR3 runs to 14 residues. In DNA, the CDR3 is TGTGCCAGCAGTAAGGGACTAGACACCGGGGAGCTGTTTTTT. Its protein is CASSKGLDTGELFF.

The chain couples TRBV18 to TRBJ1-1; D is possibly TRBD1 (6 bases). Germline assignment: CDR1 KGHSH and CDR2 LQKENI. This CDR3 is built from 15 residues. V was clipped by 3 bases and J by 1 base, with 12 bases between them. The CDR3 region is CASSPARGENTEAFF. CDR3 DNA: TGTGCCAGCTCACCCGCCAGGGGAGAGAACACTGAAGCTTTCTTT. Full variable domain (outside the CDR3, taken from reference TRBV18 and TRBJ1-1): NAGVMQNPRHLVRRRGQEARLRCSPMKGHSHVYWYRQLPEEGLKFMVYLQKENIIDESGMPKERFSAEFPKEGPSILRIQQVVRGDSAAYFCASSPARGENTEAFFGQGTRLTVV.

This sequence joins TRBV7-9 and TRBJ2-5, with 7 bases aligning to TRBD2. CDR3 length: 13 residues. The germline gives CDR1 SEHNR, CDR2 FQNEAQ (reference sequence). With V trimmed by 2 bases and J by 5 bases, 2 bases remained unmatched. This CDR3 reads CASSLRGGETQYF. The CDR3 DNA is TGTGCCAGCAGCTTAAGGGGAGGGGAGACCCAGTACTTC.

This sequence joins TRBV18 and TRBJ2-7; 7 bases are a match to TRBD2. The CDR3 sequence is 14 residues long. The germline CDR1 and CDR2 sequences are KGHSH and LQKENI. The V segment lost 5 bases and the J segment 3 bases; nucleotides outside the gene matches: 7. The CDR3 sequence: CASSSLAGDYEQYF. CDR3 sequence (DNA): TGTGCCAGCTCATCCCTGGCGGGGGACTACGAGCAGTACTTC.

The rearrangement joins TRBV6-5 to TRBJ1-3; the D gene is possibly TRBD1 (6 bases). Germline-derived CDR1 and CDR2 are MNHEY and SVGAGI. The V end lost 6 bases, the J end lost 5 bases, and 17 bases lay between the germline ends. The CDR3 length is 15 residues. For the CDR3, the DNA is TGTGCCAGCAGCCCCATTCGGGGGGCAAGAAACACCATATATTTT. It codes for CASSPIRGARNTIYF.

This rearrangement joins TRBV5-1 to TRBJ2-7; 7 positions agree with TRBD1. The CDR3 sequence is 14 residues long. J gave up 2 bases and V 2 bases, and 4 bases lay outside the gene matches. CDR1 and CDR2 (germline): SGHRS, YFSETQ. The CDR3 is CASSFRQGAYEQYF. The CDR3 coding sequence is TGCGCCAGCAGCTTTAGACAGGGCGCCTACGAGCAGTACTTC. Complete variable domain (other parts from reference TRBV5-1 and TRBJ2-7): KAGVTQTPRYLIKTRGQQVTLSCSPISGHRSVSWYQQTPGQGLQFLFEYFSETQRNKGNFPGRFSGRQFSNSRSEMNVSTLELGDSALYLCASSFRQGAYEQYFGPGTRLTVT.

This sequence joins TRBV29-1 and TRBJ1-4; 8 bases map to TRBD1. The germline CDR1 and CDR2 sequences are SQVTM and ANQGSEA. Trimming removed 4 bases from V and 7 bases from J; junction bases left unmatched: 17. This CDR3 is built from 17 residues. The CDR3 DNA reads as TGCAGCGTTGGGGCTTGGACAGGGACGACCTTAGGTGAAAAACTGTTTTTT. Amino acids: CSVGAWTGTTLGEKLFF.

This sequence joins TRBV5-4 and TRBJ1-2, with 8 bases matching TRBD1. The CDR3 covers 16 residues. V lost 4 bases to trimming and J lost 4 bases; unmatched junction nucleotides: 12. The germline gives CDR1 SGHNT, CDR2 YYREEE (reference sequence). The CDR3 spells CASSQRGGQGGYGYTF. The CDR3 DNA follows: TGTGCCAGCAGCCAACGCGGAGGACAGGGTGGCTATGGCTACACCTTC.

This rearrangement joins TRBV4-1 to TRBJ2-7; TRBD1 is a possible D gene (6 bases). The length of the CDR3 is 14 residues. Trimming removed 1 base at V and 3 bases at J, with 10 bases between. In germline, CDR1 is MGHRA, CDR2 YSYEKL. CDR3 residues: CASSQGPRGYEQYF. CDR3 DNA: TGCGCCAGCAGCCAAGGTCCCAGGGGCTACGAGCAGTACTTC.

The rearrangement uses TRBV4-1 and TRBJ1-4, with a possible D match to TRBD1 (5 bases). V lost 0 bases and J 8 bases, leaving 13 bases between the germline ends. CDR3 size: 15 residues. Germline lookup yields CDR1 MGHRA and CDR2 YSYEKL. CDR3 loop: CASSQESRVLEKLFF. For the CDR3, the DNA is TGCGCCAGCAGCCAAGAGTCCAGGGTGTTGGAAAAACTGTTTTTT.

The V gene is TRBV5-1, the J gene TRBJ2-2, with 11 bases aligning to TRBD2. With V trimmed by 4 bases and J by 3 bases, 2 bases remained unmatched. In germline, CDR1 is SGHRS, CDR2 YFSETQ. There are 15 residues in the CDR3. CDR3 in amino acids: CASSKLAGDTGELFF. The CDR3 region has the DNA TGCGCCAGCAGCAAACTAGCGGGGGACACCGGGGAGCTGTTTTTT.

The table lists this clone with a few counts. The CDR3 DNA follows: TGTGCCATCAGTGAGTCGGCGAGGGACAGACCCTACGAGCAGTACTTC. Amino acid sequence: CAISESARDRPYEQYF. The V gene is TRBV10-3, the J gene TRBJ2-7; TRBD1 aligns across 7 bases. Germline lookup yields CDR1 ENHRY and CDR2 SYGVKD. CDR3 length: 16 amino acids. With 0 bases clipped from V and 2 bases from J, the junction kept 7 bases outside the gene matches.

V gene TRBV9 combines with J gene TRBJ2-2; the match to TRBD1 covers 7 bases. After removal of 5 bases from V and 0 bases from J, the junction contained 4 bases not matched to a gene. This CDR3 region has 15 residues. CDR1 SGDLS and CDR2 YYNGEE come from the germline V gene. The CDR3, as DNA: TGTGCCAGCAGGGACCAGGGGGCGAACACCGGGGAGCTGTTTTTT. It specifies CASRDQGANTGELFF.

The chain employs TRBV12-5 and TRBJ1-5; D uncertain. This CDR3 region has 12 residues. V lost 1 base to trimming and J lost 9 bases, with 7 bases between them. CDR1 is LGHNT, CDR2 FRNRAP, per germline. CDR3 amino acids: CASGLDLMPQHF. CDR3 nucleotide sequence: TGTGCTAGTGGTTTGGACCTAATGCCCCAGCATTTT.

The chain combines TRBV19 with TRBJ1-6; tentative D call: TRBD1 (5 bases). Trimming shortened V by 3 bases and J by 1 base, and 7 bases separated the two germline ends. The CDR3 loop spans 15 amino acids. CDR1 LNHDA and CDR2 SQIVND come from the germline V gene (reference sequence). The CDR3 nucleotides are TGTGCCAGTAGTATCCGGGGGTCCTATAATTCACCCCTCCACTTT. It translates to CASSIRGSYNSPLHF.